The rows below give T cell receptor beta chains drawn from one sample of a study of Ad26.COV2.S vaccination and SARS-CoV-2 variants. Clones were sequenced by immunoSEQ multiplex PCR, and TCRdb holds only the in-frame ones, with some missing. Altogether 350,000 to 500,000 clones are present, around nine tenths being singletons, with the ten largest covering more than 9%. The material was peripheral blood, obtained in a trial of Ad26.COV2.S vaccine versus placebo. These receptors came from a person between 18 and 59 years old who received the Ad26.COV2.S COVID-19 vaccine or a placebo. Each CDR3 is given with its conserved first and last residue. Each record gives: CDR3 length, V gene, J gene, clone size, D gene, CDR3 protein, CDR3 DNA. D genes are given only for firm matches. Size tells how often a clone was seen (once, few, many) or the class of an expanded clone, and some rows leave it out.

15,TRBV5-5,TRBJ1-4,NA,TRBD1,CASSSGQGIDEKLFF,TGTGCCAGCAGCTCCGGACAGGGGATAGATGAAAAACTGTTTTTT
14,TRBV5-1,TRBJ2-5,NA,TRBD2,CASSLAGVEETQYF,TGCGCCAGCAGCTTAGCGGGAGTCGAGGAGACCCAGTACTTC
15,TRBV7-2,TRBJ1-1,NA,NA,CASSPGLPTNTEAFF,TGTGCCAGCAGCCCGGGCCTCCCGACGAACACTGAAGCTTTCTTT
13,TRBV30,TRBJ2-2,NA,NA,CAWSGAGGFELFF,TGTGCCTGGAGTGGCGCGGGCGGTTTTGAGCTGTTTTTT
15,TRBV11-2,TRBJ2-7,NA,NA,CASSLVGQSSYEQYF,TGTGCCAGCAGCTTAGTTGGTCAGAGCTCCTACGAGCAGTACTTC
15,TRBV19,TRBJ2-6,NA,TRBD2,CASRLLATGANVLTF,TGTGCCAGTAGATTACTAGCGACTGGGGCCAACGTCCTGACTTTC
15,TRBV4-3,TRBJ2-1,NA,NA,CASSQDFGGRNEQFF,TGCGCCAGCAGCCAAGATTTCGGGGGGCGGAATGAGCAGTTCTTC
14,TRBV28,TRBJ1-2,NA,NA,CASSSSPRMYGYTF,TGTGCCAGCAGTTCCTCACCGAGGATGTATGGCTACACCTTC
16,TRBV4-1,TRBJ2-1,NA,TRBD2,CASSQDPGGSYNEQFF,TGCGCCAGCAGCCAAGACCCGGGAGGGTCGTACAATGAGCAGTTCTTC
15,TRBV18,TRBJ2-1,NA,NA,CASSETLSSYNEQFF,TGTGCCAGCTCAGAGACTCTAAGCTCCTACAATGAGCAGTTCTTC
14,TRBV15,TRBJ2-7,NA,TRBD1,CATSTRGGSYEQYF,TGTGCCACCAGCACTCGAGGGGGCAGCTACGAGCAGTACTTC
13,TRBV19,TRBJ2-1,once,NA,CAAGGQPLNEQFF,TGTGCTGCGGGTGGGCAGCCTTTAAATGAGCAGTTCTTC
13,TRBV19,TRBJ2-5,NA,NA,CASRALHGETQYF,TGTGCCAGTAGGGCCTTGCATGGAGAGACCCAGTACTTC
13,TRBV6-2/TRBV6-3,TRBJ2-7,NA,NA,CASSYARVNEQYF,TGTGCCAGCAGTTATGCCCGTGTTAACGAGCAGTACTTC
15,TRBV6-5,TRBJ1-3,NA,NA,CASRTTGTPGNTIYF,TGTGCCAGCAGAACCACAGGGACCCCAGGAAACACCATATATTTT
17,TRBV5-4,TRBJ1-1,NA,NA,CASSLAGRTFEAFEAFF,TGTGCCAGCAGCTTGGCGGGACGAACTTTTGAGGCGTTTGAAGCTTTCTTT
11,TRBV13,TRBJ2-1,NA,NA,CASSSQHEQFF,TGTGCCAGCAGCTCGCAACATGAGCAGTTCTTC
13,TRBV6-5,TRBJ2-7,NA,NA,CASSYDELSEQYF,TGTGCCAGCAGTTACGATGAGTTGTCAGAGCAGTACTTC
12,TRBV28,TRBJ2-7,once,NA,CASSFVFYEQYF,TGTGCCAGCAGTTTTGTATTTTACGAGCAGTACTTC
13,TRBV27,TRBJ2-7,NA,NA,CASSPDFAYEQYF,TGTGCCAGCAGTCCAGACTTTGCCTACGAGCAGTACTTC
15,TRBV3-1/TRBV3-2,TRBJ2-7,NA,TRBD2,CASSQGLAGLSEQYF,TGTGCCAGCAGCCAAGGACTAGCGGGACTTTCGGAGCAGTACTTC
15,TRBV7-3,TRBJ2-1,few,TRBD2,CASSFWGLGDNEQFF,TGTGCCAGCAGCTTTTGGGGACTAGGGGACAATGAGCAGTTCTTC
13,TRBV25-1,TRBJ2-7,NA,TRBD1,CASRGQGDYEQYF,TGTGCCAGCAGGGGACAGGGAGACTACGAGCAGTACTTC
15,TRBV10-3,TRBJ1-4,once,NA,CAISVNRASNEKLFF,TGTGCCATCAGTGTAAACAGGGCGTCTAATGAAAAACTGTTTTTT
13,TRBV28,TRBJ2-7,NA,NA,CASSHRENYEQYF,TGTGCCAGCAGTCACAGGGAGAACTACGAGCAGTACTTC
15,TRBV7-9,TRBJ2-1,NA,TRBD2,CASSKILAPYNEQFF,TGTGCCAGCAGCAAAATACTAGCGCCTTACAATGAGCAGTTCTTC